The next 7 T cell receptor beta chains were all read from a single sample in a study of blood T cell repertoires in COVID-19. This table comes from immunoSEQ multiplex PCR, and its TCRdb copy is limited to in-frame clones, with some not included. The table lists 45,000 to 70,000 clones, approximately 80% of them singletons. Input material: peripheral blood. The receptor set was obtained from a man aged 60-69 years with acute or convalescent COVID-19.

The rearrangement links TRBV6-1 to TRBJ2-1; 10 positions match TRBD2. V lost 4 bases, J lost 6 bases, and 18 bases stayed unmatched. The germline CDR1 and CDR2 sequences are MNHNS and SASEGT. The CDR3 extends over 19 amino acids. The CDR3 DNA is TGTGCCAGCAGTGCCGAAGCGGGGGGGCCTTACGGACCAACCAATGAGCAGTTCTTC. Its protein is CASSAEAGGPYGPTNEQFF.

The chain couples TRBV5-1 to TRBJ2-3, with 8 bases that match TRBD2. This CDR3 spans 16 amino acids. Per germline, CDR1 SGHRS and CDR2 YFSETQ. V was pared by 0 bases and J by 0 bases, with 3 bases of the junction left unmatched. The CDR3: CASSLGQRGSTDTQYF. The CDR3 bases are TGCGCCAGCAGCTTGGGCCAGCGGGGGAGCACAGATACGCAGTATTTT.

In DNA, the CDR3 is TGTGCCAGCAGCGACCCGGGGGAAGCGGGGGTGCGCTATGAGCAGTTCTTC. Protein sequence: CASSDPGEAGVRYEQFF. V and J are TRBV2 and TRBJ2-1; 8 bases agree with TRBD2. The CDR3 has 17 amino acids. The V gene end was trimmed by 6 bases and the J gene end by 8 bases; junction bases not matched to a gene: 18. Germline V gene lookup returns CDR1 SNHLY and CDR2 FYNNEI. Variable domain in full (rest from reference TRBV2 and TRBJ2-1): EPEVTQTPSHQVTQMGQEVILRCVPISNHLYFYWYRQILGQKVEFLVSFYNNEISEKSEIFDDQFSVERPDGSNFTLKIRSTKLEDSAMYFCASSDPGEAGVRYEQFFGPGTRLTVL.

The CDR3 DNA sequence: TGTGCCAGCAGCGCGCAGGGAGGAAATGAAAAACTGTTTTTT. Amino acids: CASSAQGGNEKLFF. The rearrangement links TRBV9 to TRBJ1-4; the D gene is possibly TRBD1 (5 bases). Per the germline V gene, CDR1 is SGDLS and CDR2 is YYNGEE. Trimming stripped 3 bases from V and 5 bases from J, with 11 bases between. The CDR3 is 14 amino acids.

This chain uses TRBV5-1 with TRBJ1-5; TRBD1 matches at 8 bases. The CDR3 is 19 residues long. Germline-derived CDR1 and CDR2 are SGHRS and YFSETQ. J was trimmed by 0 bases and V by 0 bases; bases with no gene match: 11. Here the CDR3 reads CASSLDGDRRAYSNQPQHF. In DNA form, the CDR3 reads TGCGCCAGCAGCTTGGACGGGGACAGGAGGGCGTATAGCAATCAGCCCCAGCATTTT. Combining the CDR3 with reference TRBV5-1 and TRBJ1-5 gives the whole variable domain KAGVTQTPRYLIKTRGQQVTLSCSPISGHRSVSWYQQTPGQGLQFLFEYFSETQRNKGNFPGRFSGRQFSNSRSEMNVSTLELGDSALYLCASSLDGDRRAYSNQPQHFGDGTRLSIL.

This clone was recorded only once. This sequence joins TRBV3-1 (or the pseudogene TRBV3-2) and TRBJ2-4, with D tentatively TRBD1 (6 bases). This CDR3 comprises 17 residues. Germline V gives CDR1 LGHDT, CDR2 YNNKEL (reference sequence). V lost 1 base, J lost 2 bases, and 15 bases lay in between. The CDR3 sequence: CASSQAGAGATKNIQYF. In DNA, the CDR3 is TGTGCCAGCAGCCAAGCCGGCGCAGGGGCGACCAAAAACATTCAGTACTTC.

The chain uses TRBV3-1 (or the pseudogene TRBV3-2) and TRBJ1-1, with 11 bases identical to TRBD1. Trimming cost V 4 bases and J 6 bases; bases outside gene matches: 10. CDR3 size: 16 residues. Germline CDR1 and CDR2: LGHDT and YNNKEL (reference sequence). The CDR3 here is CASSRAGQGAGAEAFF. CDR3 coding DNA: TGTGCCAGCAGCCGAGCCGGACAGGGGGCAGGGGCTGAAGCTTTCTTT.